Listed below are T cell receptor beta chains from one sample, sequenced in a study of CD8+CD57+ T cells in acquired aplastic anemia. TCRdb reanalysed the reads using MiXCR and keeps one entry per CDR3 protein. Of some 120,000 distinct CDR3 sequences listed, 55% to 70% are singletons. Sequenced input: sorted CD4+, CD8+, or CD8+CD57+ T cells (not recorded which) from PBMCs. Receptor source: a human donor with aplastic anemia. The CDR3 runs from the conserved cysteine through the conserved F or W. The D gene is left open where the match is weak.

V: TRBV7-2; D: -; CDR3: CASSLEVWTSPLHF
V: TRBV2; D: -; CDR3: CARNGDNEQFF
V: TRBV7-9; D: TRBD1; CDR3: CASTTGLETQYF
V: TRBV15; D: TRBD2; CDR3: CATSRDRGGGETQYF
V: TRBV19; D: -; CDR3: CASSISGARGYTF
V: TRBV25-1; D: TRBD1; CDR3: CASRSWDRVDTEAFF
V: TRBV7-6; D: -; CDR3: CASSLGQTSEQYF
V: TRBV29-1; D: -; CDR3: CSVSTGTSHAKQYF
V: TRBV2; D: TRBD1; CDR3: CASGGTGETGELFF
V: TRBV6-1; D: TRBD2; CDR3: CASSGTGTTLLDTQYF
V: TRBV11-3; D: -; CDR3: CASSLLQGGSYEQYF
V: TRBV7-2; D: TRBD2; CDR3: CASSLIRGPAGSYEQYF
V: TRBV29-1; D: -; CDR3: CSVRQMNTEAFF
V: TRBV20-1; D: TRBD2; CDR3: CSARVASGATWVQYF
V: TRBV2; D: -; CDR3: CASSEARSFQETQYF
V: TRBV29-1; D: TRBD2; CDR3: CSIVGLAENEQFF
V: TRBV2; D: -; CDR3: CASSTSDSLQETQYF
V: TRBV10-3; D: TRBD1; CDR3: CATMGQKDYNEQFF
V: TRBV7-8; D: -; CDR3: CASGQQGPGELFF
V: TRBV7-9; D: TRBD2; CDR3: CASSLAGGSAGELFF
V: TRBV7-8; D: -; CDR3: CASSLSGGPLHF
V: TRBV10-3; D: TRBD1; CDR3: CAISEPGGNYGYTF
V: TRBV5-1; D: -; CDR3: CASGLSGTTNEKLFF
V: TRBV7-9; D: -; CDR3: CATSGAHEAFF
V: TRBV24-1; D: TRBD1; CDR3: CATSDATTGAYEQYF
V: TRBV2; D: -; CDR3: CASEGRVGEQYF
V: TRBV7-6; D: -; CDR3: CASSFESGGELFF
V: TRBV19; D: -; CDR3: CASNPGFWKNTEAFF
V: TRBV20-1; D: TRBD2; CDR3: CSARDSREPPYNEQFF
V: TRBV24-1; D: -; CDR3: CATSDTGNYGYTF
V: TRBV10-3; D: -; CDR3: CAISESGSYGYTF
V: TRBV20-1; D: TRBD2; CDR3: CSARGQRGGNNEQFF
V: TRBV7-8; D: TRBD2; CDR3: CASSLPLAGGEDTQYF
V: TRBV7-3; D: TRBD1; CDR3: CASSWAGGGGTEAFF
V: TRBV2; D: -; CDR3: CASRDTIWPIYF
V: TRBV5-1; D: TRBD2; CDR3: CASSSRRLAGVRETQYF
V: TRBV9; D: -; CDR3: CASSVRGGGNSPLHF
V: TRBV15; D: TRBD1; CDR3: CATSSDRGTYEQYF
V: TRBV27; D: TRBD1; CDR3: CASSLGTGYGYTF
V: TRBV28; D: TRBD2; CDR3: CASSPGQLTSGVSYEQYF
V: TRBV5-1; D: TRBD2; CDR3: CASSATSGETYEQYF
V: TRBV27; D: -; CDR3: CASSLGLYHEQYF
V: TRBV24-1; D: -; CDR3: CATSDPPTVPGNTIYF
V: TRBV10-3; D: -; CDR3: CAISAKAVGTEAFF
V: TRBV11-2; D: TRBD1; CDR3: CASRQTGDGSYEQYF
V: TRBV2; D: -; CDR3: CASIQPSGANVLTF
V: TRBV15; D: -; CDR3: CATSRDRTETQYF